Each of the 25 T cell receptor beta chains below was sequenced from the same sample in a study of identical twins. TCRdb reprocessed the 5' RACE reads with MiXCR, giving one entry per CDR3 protein. The sample lists more than 600,000 distinct CDR3 sequences, roughly 18% seen once, with under 15% in the top ten. These same data were also listed under a study on T cells expressing NK-cell markers.

The source material was PBMCs. Receptor source: a woman in her late teens or twenties in good health.

This chain uses TRBV7-2 with TRBJ2-1; D may be TRBD1 or TRBD2 (5 bases each). Germline-derived CDR1 and CDR2 are SGHTA and FQGNSA. V was pared by 1 base and J by 8 bases, with 12 bases between. The CDR3 runs to 14 residues. CDR3 residues: CASSLEPRGHEQFF. The CDR3 bases are TGTGCCAGCAGCTTAGAGCCGAGGGGCCATGAGCAGTTCTTC.

The table lists this clonotype with a few counts. This chain joins TRBV20-1 and TRBJ1-1; D not resolved. Trimming removed 4 bases at V and 0 bases at J, with 9 bases between. The CDR3 has 13 amino acids. CDR1 and CDR2 from the germline V gene are DFQATT and SNEGSKA (reference sequence). The CDR3 region has the DNA TGCAGTGCTATGACCCGGTTGAACACTGAAGCTTTCTTT. This codes for CSAMTRLNTEAFF.

This clonotype has more than one count but fewer than ten. The CDR3 spells CASSFRLAGYDEQFF. The CDR3 nucleotides read TGTGCCAGCAGCTTCCGACTAGCGGGGTACGATGAGCAGTTCTTC. The chain couples TRBV7-8 to TRBJ2-1, with 11 bases identical to TRBD2. CDR1 and CDR2 (germline): SGHVS, FQNEAQ. The CDR3 totals 15 residues. Losses at the gene ends were 3 bases for V and 8 bases for J; bases not matched to a gene: 6.

A few counts support this clonotype. The chain links TRBV12-5 to TRBJ1-1; no reliable D call. The V and J ends lost 3 bases and 8 bases respectively, with 10 bases between them. Germline V gives CDR1 LGHNT, CDR2 FRNRAP. The CDR3 runs 12 residues. Here the CDR3 reads CASGLTPEEAFF. CDR3 bases: TGTGCTAGTGGTTTAACCCCGGAGGAAGCTTTCTTT. The variable domain in full, completed from reference TRBV12-5 and TRBJ1-1, reads DARVTQTPRHKVTEMGQEVTMRCQPILGHNTVFWYRQTMMQGLELLAYFRNRAPLDDSGMPKDRFSAEMPDATLATLKIQPSEPRDSAVYFCASGLTPEEAFFGQGTRLTVV.

The V and J genes are TRBV20-1 and TRBJ2-7, with a possible D match to TRBD1 (6 bases). Germline CDR1 DFQATT, CDR2 SNEGSKA (reference sequence). V was shortened by 5 bases and J by 7 bases, with 9 bases between the two germline ends. The CDR3 has 10 residues. DNA for the CDR3: TGCAGTGCTCACGGGACAGAGCAGTACTTC. As protein: CSAHGTEQYF.

This clonotype was observed a few times. The gene calls are TRBV9 and TRBJ1-6, with D perhaps matching TRBD1 (5 bases). Germline V gene sequence: CDR1 SGDLS, CDR2 YYNGEE. Trimming stripped 5 bases from V and 9 bases from J, with 9 bases between. The CDR3 sequence is 12 residues long. The DNA for the CDR3 is TGTGCCAGCAGGGGGCCGGGTTCACCCCTCCACTTT. Translation gives CASRGPGSPLHF.

This clonotype showed up just a few times. The chain links TRBV20-1 to TRBJ1-5; D unresolved. The CDR3 totals 12 residues. Trimming left V 6 bases short and J 3 bases short, with 9 bases between. The germline V gene encodes CDR1 DFQATT and CDR2 SNEGSKA (reference sequence). The CDR3 here is CSARSPNQPQHF. The CDR3 bases are TGCAGTGCCCGCAGCCCCAATCAGCCCCAGCATTTT.

The V and J genes are TRBV29-1 and TRBJ1-2, with D uncertain. Trimming took 7 bases from V and 8 from J, leaving 11 bases between them. There are 10 residues in the CDR3. The germline V gene has CDR1 SQVTM and CDR2 ANQGSEA. Here the CDR3 DNA reads TGCAGCGCATCGGCTGAGGGCTACACCTTC. Encoded protein: CSASAEGYTF.

The chain employs TRBV20-1 and TRBJ2-3, with 12 bases matching TRBD2. CDR1 DFQATT and CDR2 SNEGSKA come from the germline V gene (reference sequence). This CDR3 region has 17 residues. With V trimmed by 3 bases and J by 5 bases, 12 bases remained unmatched. CDR3 in amino acids: CSASGYWLAGGVDTQYF. CDR3 nucleotides: TGCAGTGCTAGTGGCTACTGGCTAGCGGGGGGGGTAGATACGCAGTATTTT.

The chain combines TRBV29-1 with TRBJ1-4, with a weak D call TRBD1 (6 bases). The germline gives CDR1 SQVTM, CDR2 ANQGSEA. This CDR3 region has 13 residues. V gave up 7 bases and J gave up 3 bases, with 12 bases separating them. Here the CDR3 DNA reads TGCAGCGCCAAGGGGGGACCTAATGAAAAACTGTTTTTT. Amino acids: CSAKGGPNEKLFF. The entire variable domain, with the rest obtained from reference TRBV29-1 and TRBJ1-4, is as follows: SAVISQKPSRDICQRGTSLTIQCQVDSQVTMMFWYRQQPGQSLTLIATANQGSEATYESGFVIDKFPISRPNLTFSTLTVSNMSPEDSSIYLCSAKGGPNEKLFFGSGTQLSVL.

This clonotype was picked up a small number of times. The V call is TRBV5-1, the J call TRBJ1-2, with D uncertain. The ends were cut back, 3 bases at V and 1 base at J, with 10 bases in the middle. The CDR3 is 14 residues long. Germline CDR1 and CDR2: SGHRS and YFSETQ. The CDR3 region is CASSSHGDNYGYTF. In DNA form, the CDR3 reads TGCGCCAGCAGCTCTCACGGAGATAACTATGGCTACACCTTC.

This clonotype occurred a few times. The chain recombines TRBV5-1 with TRBJ1-1; TRBD1 is a possible D gene (5 bases). V gave up 1 base and J gave up 1 base, with 14 bases separating them. This CDR3 has 16 residues. Germline V gives CDR1 SGHRS, CDR2 YFSETQ. CDR3 loop: CASSLQGWLTNTEAFF. The DNA of the CDR3 is TGCGCCAGCAGCTTGCAGGGTTGGCTGACGAACACTGAAGCTTTCTTT. Full variable domain (outside the CDR3, taken from reference TRBV5-1 and TRBJ1-1): KAGVTQTPRYLIKTRGQQVTLSCSPISGHRSVSWYQQTPGQGLQFLFEYFSETQRNKGNFPGRFSGRQFSNSRSEMNVSTLELGDSALYLCASSLQGWLTNTEAFFGQGTRLTVV.

The V gene is TRBV20-1, the J gene TRBJ2-1; D may be TRBD2 (5 bases). V lost 8 bases, J lost 1 base, and 18 bases lay in between. The germline V gene has CDR1 DFQATT and CDR2 SNEGSKA (reference sequence). This CDR3 contains 15 residues. The DNA of the CDR3 is TGCAGTTCCCGGGGTGGGAGAGCTTCCTACAATGAGCAGTTCTTC. Its protein is CSSRGGRASYNEQFF.

This clonotype has just one count. The V call is TRBV20-1, the J call TRBJ2-7; either TRBD1 or TRBD2 may supply D (5 bases each). Germline V gene data show CDR1 as DFQATT and CDR2 as SNEGSKA (reference sequence). The length of the CDR3 is 12 residues. Trimming removed 3 bases at V and 3 bases at J, with 9 bases between. The CDR3 reads CSASGDRYEQYF. As DNA, the CDR3 is TGCAGTGCTAGCGGGGACCGCTACGAGCAGTACTTC.

This clonotype has just a few counts. The gene calls are TRBV20-1 and TRBJ2-3; TRBD2 is a possible D gene (5 bases). The germline V gene encodes CDR1 DFQATT and CDR2 SNEGSKA (reference sequence). The CDR3 totals 18 residues. V lost 6 bases and J 0 bases, leaving 25 bases between the germline ends. CDR3 loop: CSASTSRGDYLSTDTQYF. CDR3 nucleotides: TGCAGTGCCTCGACCAGTCGTGGTGACTACCTTAGCACAGATACGCAGTATTTT.

This clonotype has just a few counts. CDR3 bases: TGTGCCAGCAGTCCCGGTTTGAGGCAGTTCTTC. The encoded protein is CASSPGLRQFF. This chain uses TRBV12-3 or TRBV12-4 with TRBJ2-1; D not resolved. This CDR3 spans 11 amino acids. V lost 5 bases, J lost 12 bases, and 11 bases lay in between.

This clonotype occurred a few times. The chain joins TRBV7-2 to TRBJ2-4; D unclear. Trimming shortened V by 6 bases and J by 4 bases, and 10 bases separated the two germline ends. The CDR3 spans 13 residues. Germline V gives CDR1 SGHTA, CDR2 FQGNSA. The CDR3 loop reads CASRGQEKNIQYF. DNA of the CDR3: TGTGCCAGCAGAGGGCAGGAAAAAAACATTCAGTACTTC. Using reference TRBV7-2 and TRBJ2-4 for the parts outside the CDR3, the full variable domain is GAGVSQSPSNKVTEKGKDVELRCDPISGHTALYWYRQSLGQGLEFLIYFQGNSAPDKSGLPSDRFSAERTGGSVSTLTIQRTQQEDSAVYLCASRGQEKNIQYFGAGTRLSVL.

In its sample, this clonotype was seen many times. V and J are TRBV20-1 and TRBJ2-7, with D tentatively TRBD2 (7 bases). Deletions cut 3 bases from V and 5 bases from J, with 11 bases between. The length of the CDR3 is 12 residues. Germline V gene data show CDR1 as DFQATT and CDR2 as SNEGSKA (reference sequence). The CDR3 reads CSARWGGHEQYF. In DNA form, the CDR3 reads TGCAGTGCTAGGTGGGGGGGCCACGAGCAGTACTTC.

The chain is built from TRBV29-1 and TRBJ2-1, with 10 bases matching TRBD2. Germline V CDR1 and CDR2: SQVTM, ANQGSEA. With 1 base clipped from V and 7 bases from J, the junction kept 7 bases outside the gene matches. The CDR3 is made up of 15 amino acids. For the CDR3, the DNA is TGCAGCGTTGAAGGTCTTAGCGGGGGGTTAAATGAGCAGTTCTTC. Protein product: CSVEGLSGGLNEQFF.

The sample holds a few counts of this clonotype. The chain links TRBV20-1 to TRBJ1-3; D not certain. V lost 3 bases and J 4 bases, leaving 13 bases between the germline ends. There are 14 residues in the CDR3. Per the germline V gene, CDR1 is DFQATT and CDR2 is SNEGSKA (reference sequence). This CDR3 reads CSASPLYPGNTIYF. CDR3 DNA: TGCAGTGCTAGCCCCCTCTACCCGGGAAACACCATATATTTT.

CDR3 in DNA: TGCAGTGCGGATGGGACAGGCGGTACAGATACGCAGTATTTT. It specifies CSADGTGGTDTQYF. This chain uses TRBV20-1 with TRBJ2-3; 8 bases align to TRBD1. J gave up 3 bases and V 6 bases, and 8 bases lay outside the gene matches. The germline V gene encodes CDR1 DFQATT and CDR2 SNEGSKA (reference sequence). The CDR3 extends over 14 amino acids.

CDR3 DNA: TGTGCCAGCAGTTCTCAATGGGGCGGGGAGCTGTTTTTT. This translates into CASSSQWGGELFF. This sequence joins TRBV12-3 or TRBV12-4 and TRBJ2-2; D uncertain. The CDR3 spans 13 residues. Trimming left V 4 bases short and J 7 bases short, with 10 bases between.

This clonotype was detected only a few times. The V gene is TRBV14, the J gene TRBJ2-5; D is unclear. Trimming took 1 base from V and 4 from J, leaving 10 bases between them. This CDR3 contains 14 residues. The germline V gene has CDR1 SGHDN and CDR2 FVKESK. The CDR3, as DNA: TGTGCCAGCAGCCAAGCAACCTTCTTAGAGACCCAGTACTTC. This sequence encodes CASSQATFLETQYF.

This chain links TRBV5-5 with TRBJ2-6, with a possible D match to TRBD2 (7 bases). This CDR3 contains 17 residues. The germline V gene encodes CDR1 SGHKS and CDR2 YYEKEE (reference sequence). Trimming stripped 3 bases from V and 4 bases from J, with 17 bases between. DNA of the CDR3: TGTGCCAGCAGCTGGAGGGGGGGCTCTTCAGGGGCCAACGTCCTGACTTTC. Protein: CASSWRGGSSGANVLTF.

This sequence joins TRBV5-5 and TRBJ1-4; the D gene is possibly TRBD1 (5 bases). Germline CDR1 reads SGHKS; CDR2 reads YYEKEE (reference sequence). V was clipped by 2 bases and J by 1 base, with 15 bases between them. The CDR3 totals 17 residues. CDR3 in amino acids: CASSFFIGGGTNEKLFF. In nucleotides, the CDR3 is TGTGCCAGCAGCTTTTTCATAGGCGGGGGAACTAATGAAAAACTGTTTTTT.